Listed below are T cell receptor beta chains from one sample, sequenced in a study of blood T cell repertoires in COVID-19. TCRdb keeps only in-frame clones here, not all; method: immunoSEQ multiplex PCR. The sample has about 130,000 clones, 80% to 90% seen once. The specimen sequenced was peripheral blood. The receptor set was obtained from a man aged 60 to 75 with COVID-19, enrolled during active disease. Both conserved end residues are part of each CDR3. The D gene is left open where the match is weak. Clone size appears in some rows only: once, few, many, or a class for an expanded clone.

size,D,length,V,J,DNA,CDR3
-,-,16,TRBV10-2,TRBJ2-2,TGCGCCAGCTCTGGGGAACAGGCGATTAACACCGGGGAGCTGTTTTTT,CASSGEQAINTGELFF
-,-,19,TRBV9,TRBJ2-6,TGTGCCAGCAGCGTAGCTTTGGCAGGGCTGAGCTCTGGGGCCAACGTCCTGACTTTC,CASSVALAGLSSGANVLTF
once,TRBD1,15,TRBV7-3,TRBJ2-1,TGTGCCAGCAGCTTGGGGCTAGGGGGCAACGATGAGCAGTTCTTC,CASSLGLGGNDEQFF
-,TRBD1,13,TRBV29-1,TRBJ1-2,TGCAGTGACGACAGGGGTGTGGGATATGGCTACACCTTC,CSDDRGVGYGYTF
-,-,14,TRBV19,TRBJ1-2,TGTGCCAGTAGTATAGATCGGTCGGGAGGCGGCTACACCTTC,CASSIDRSGGGYTF
-,-,13,TRBV7-3,TRBJ2-3,TGTGCCAGCAGCCGCGACCGGGCAGATACGCAGTATTTT,CASSRDRADTQYF
-,TRBD2,17,TRBV5-1,TRBJ2-2,TGCGCCAGCAGCTTGACTAGCGGGGGTATGGGAACCGGGGAGCTGTTTTTT,CASSLTSGGMGTGELFF
-,-,12,TRBV18,TRBJ2-7,TGTGCCAGCTCGAAGGGGCGTGACGAGCAGTACTTC,CASSKGRDEQYF
-,-,15,TRBV9,TRBJ2-7,TGTGCCAGCAGCGTATCCTCCCTGGGGAGCTACGAGCAGTACTTC,CASSVSSLGSYEQYF
once,-,14,TRBV13,TRBJ1-6,TGTGCCAGCAGCTTAAGGAGGGTAGGATCACCCCTCCACTTT,CASSLRRVGSPLHF
-,-,14,TRBV11-1,TRBJ1-1,TGTGCCAGCACTGCGGACAGTTGGAACACTGAAGCTTTCTTT,CASTADSWNTEAFF
-,TRBD2,14,TRBV3-1/TRBV3-2,TRBJ2-5,TGTGCCAGCAGCCAAGCGACTAGCTGGGAGACCCAGTACTTC,CASSQATSWETQYF
-,TRBD1,15,TRBV6-5,TRBJ1-5,TGTGCCAGCAGGAAAAGACAGGGCGGCAATCAGCCCCAGCATTTT,CASRKRQGGNQPQHF
few,TRBD1,14,TRBV27,TRBJ1-4,TGTGCCAGCAGTTTGGACAGGGTTGTAGAAAAACTGTTTTTT,CASSLDRVVEKLFF
-,TRBD1,15,TRBV28,TRBJ1-2,TGTGCCAGCAGCCCTGGGACAGCCTTAAACTATGGCTACACCTTC,CASSPGTALNYGYTF
-,TRBD1,15,TRBV19,TRBJ1-2,TGTGCCAGCACCTGGGAGCACAGGGGGTTCTATGGCTACACCTTC,CASTWEHRGFYGYTF
-,TRBD1,15,TRBV24-1,TRBJ1-5,TGTGCCACCAGTGACGGACAGGGGGCGGGACAGCCCCAGCATTTT,CATSDGQGAGQPQHF
few,-,12,TRBV30,TRBJ1-1,TGTGCCGGAGGGGTACTCGGGACTGAAGCTTTCTTT,CAGGVLGTEAFF
-,-,14,TRBV6-1,TRBJ2-4,TGTGCCAGCAGTGAAGGTAGAGCCAAAAACATTCAGTACTTC,CASSEGRAKNIQYF
-,-,17,TRBV6-2/TRBV6-3,TRBJ1-1,TGTGCCAGCAGTTCCCCAGGATCAGGGGCACGGGACACTGAAGCTTTCTTT,CASSSPGSGARDTEAFF
-,TRBD1,14,TRBV4-3,TRBJ1-1,TGCGCCAGCAGCCAGGATACAGGGGGCCCTGAAGCTTTCTTT,CASSQDTGGPEAFF
-,TRBD1,12,TRBV11-2,TRBJ2-1,TGTGCCAGCAGTCGACAGGGGGACGAGCAGTTCTTC,CASSRQGDEQFF
-,TRBD1,14,TRBV7-8,TRBJ2-2,TGTGCCAGCAGCTTACAGGGGGTTAACGGGGAGCTGTTTTTT,CASSLQGVNGELFF
-,-,13,TRBV19,TRBJ1-2,TGTGCCAGTAGCGTATCGGCGGGGGATGGCTACACCTTC,CASSVSAGDGYTF
-,-,13,TRBV14,TRBJ1-2,TGTGCCAGCAGCCAAGATGAACGGGGGACCTACACCTTC,CASSQDERGTYTF
-,TRBD1,12,TRBV30,TRBJ1-1,TGTGCCGGACAGGGGAGGAACACTGAAGCTTTCTTT,CAGQGRNTEAFF
-,-,15,TRBV6-2/TRBV6-3,TRBJ2-5,TGTGCCAGCAGTTACTCACAGACGCCCGAAGAGACCCAGTACTTC,CASSYSQTPEETQYF
-,-,18,TRBV3-1/TRBV3-2,TRBJ1-1,TGTGCCAGCAGCCAAGAAGGTCTGGCAGGGAGGTGGAAGACTGAAGCTTTCTTT,CASSQEGLAGRWKTEAFF
-,TRBD1,15,TRBV9,TRBJ2-7,TGTGCCAGCAGCGTAGCTGGGACAGGGGACTACGAGCAGTACTTC,CASSVAGTGDYEQYF
-,TRBD1,17,TRBV6-1,TRBJ1-3,TGTGCCAGCAGTGAACTGGCAGGGGGCGCCTCTGGAAACACCATATATTTT,CASSELAGGASGNTIYF
-,-,16,TRBV4-2,TRBJ1-6,TGTGCCAGCAGCCAAGGACCCGGAGGGGCCAATTCACCCCTCCACTTT,CASSQGPGGANSPLHF
few,-,13,TRBV10-3,TRBJ1-2,TGTGCCATCAGGAGGGAGTCGGACTATGGCTACACCTTC,CAIRRESDYGYTF
-,TRBD1,16,TRBV6-6,TRBJ2-7,TGTGCCAGCAGTCGAACAGGGGTGTCTTCCACCTACGAGCAGTACTTC,CASSRTGVSSTYEQYF
few,-,13,TRBV21-1,TRBJ1-2,TGTGCCAGCAGCACCAGACAGGGGAGGGGCTACACCTTC,CASSTRQGRGYTF
-,TRBD1,16,TRBV4-1,TRBJ1-2,TGCGCCAGCAGCCAGCTACAGGCAGGGGGCATCTATGGCTACACCTTC,CASSQLQAGGIYGYTF